Detailed here is one T cell receptor (beta chain). Its antigen is not known. These data come from a study of Tregs in tolerant kidney transplant recipients. Overall study context: A roughly 3-day belatacept mixed lymphocyte reaction, sometimes plus 5-day graft donor restimulation, preceded CD4+CD25+CD127- sorting. Sorting used antibodies to exclude donor cells. General study findings and limits: The most relevant donor-specific Treg TCRbeta repertoire apparently came from expansion with activated donor B cells.

The data were produced by immunoSEQ multiplex PCR, yet TCRdb's version contains in-frame clones alone and is incomplete. The sample yields about 44,000 clones, 95% seen once. This CDR3 region has 12 residues. Germline loops: CDR1 SQVTM, CDR2 ANQGSEA. Trimming pared 6 bases from V and 10 bases from J, leaving 18 bases between. The V gene is TRBV29-1, the J gene TRBJ1-1; perhaps TRBD1 as D (5 bases). This sequence was found in a human donor in good health. The sequenced material came from Tregs from blood cultured with allogeneic cells. The chain's CDR3 is CSVLTGTRGAFF. DNA for the CDR3: TGCAGCGTACTGACCGGGACCCGGGGAGCTTTCTTT. Combining the CDR3 with reference TRBV29-1 and TRBJ1-1 gives the whole variable domain SAVISQKPSRDICQRGTSLTIQCQVDSQVTMMFWYRQQPGQSLTLIATANQGSEATYESGFVIDKFPISRPNLTFSTLTVSNMSPEDSSIYLCSVLTGTRGAFFGQGTRLTVV.